The 29 T cell receptor beta chains presented below share a single source sample, sequenced in a study of neoadjuvant nivolumab and ipilimumab in lung cancer. Method: immunoSEQ multiplex PCR; TCRdb's copy keeps in-frame clones and lacks some. The table records 40,000 to 60,000 clones, 85% to 90% of them present only once. The material sequenced was blood, taken before neoadjuvant nivolumab, alone or with ipilimumab. The receptors derive from an adult with non-small cell lung cancer. Some clones in this sample may be carry-over from other donors' samples.

The rearrangement links TRBV18 to TRBJ2-7; 9 nucleotides align to TRBD2. The J segment lost 6 bases and the V segment lost 6 bases, leaving 9 bases of the junction unmatched. The CDR3 is 14 amino acids. Germline V gene data show CDR1 as KGHSH and CDR2 as LQKENI. The CDR3 is CASSGQREVFEQYF. Written as DNA, the CDR3 is TGTGCCAGCTCGGGCCAGCGGGAGGTCTTCGAGCAGTACTTC. Variable domain in full (rest from reference TRBV18 and TRBJ2-7): NAGVMQNPRHLVRRRGQEARLRCSPMKGHSHVYWYRQLPEEGLKFMVYLQKENIIDESGMPKERFSAEFPKEGPSILRIQQVVRGDSAAYFCASSGQREVFEQYFGPGTRLTVT.

The CDR3 sequence: CASSLEGGRFTEAFF. The CDR3 nucleotides are TGTGCCAGCAGCTTGGAGGGGGGACGTTTTACTGAAGCTTTCTTT. This chain joins TRBV5-4 and TRBJ1-1, with a weak D call TRBD1 (6 bases). Trimming cost V 0 bases and J 5 bases, with 14 bases left between them. CDR1 is SGHNT, CDR2 YYREEE, per germline (reference sequence). CDR3 length: 15 residues.

This clone was seen a handful of times. The V gene is TRBV7-2, the J gene TRBJ2-7; a weak D match, TRBD2 (5 bases). This CDR3 spans 14 amino acids. V shed 4 bases and J shed 1 base, with 11 bases lying between them. Germline-derived CDR1 and CDR2 are SGHTA and FQGNSA. CDR3 in DNA: TGTGCCAGCAGCTCCGACTACCGTTCCTACGAGCAGTACTTC. Amino acid sequence: CASSSDYRSYEQYF.

The rearrangement uses TRBV6-5 and TRBJ1-5, with D perhaps TRBD1 (6 bases). Germline loops: CDR1 MNHEY, CDR2 SVGAGI. V shed 6 bases and J shed 2 bases, with 14 bases lying between them. The CDR3 extends over 15 amino acids. The CDR3 region is CASRLGTHGNQPQHF. In DNA form, the CDR3 reads TGTGCCAGCAGACTCGGGACACACGGCAATCAGCCCCAGCATTTT.

This clone was observed a few times. The chain joins TRBV5-1 to TRBJ2-5; TRBD1 aligns across 9 bases. The CDR3 runs 15 residues. Germline assignment: CDR1 SGHRS and CDR2 YFSETQ. The V segment lost 4 bases and the J segment 2 bases; nucleotides outside the gene matches: 6. This CDR3 reads CASSGGTGRQETQYF. CDR3 DNA: TGCGCCAGCAGCGGAGGGACAGGGAGGCAAGAGACCCAGTACTTC.

V gene TRBV23-1 combines with J gene TRBJ2-7; no definite D call. TRBV23-1 carries the ORF label, with uncertain function. The CDR3 covers 13 residues. The germline V and J ends were trimmed by 2 bases and 9 bases, with 14 bases remaining between them. The CDR3 DNA is TGCGCCAGCAGTCAAGGCCACACCAGAATGCAGTACTTC. This codes for CASSQGHTRMQYF.

To note about this clone: Other DNA sequences within the sample encode an identical CDR3. The chain links TRBV15 to TRBJ1-1; D is perhaps TRBD1 (5 bases). Per the germline V gene, CDR1 is LNHNV and CDR2 is YYDKDF (reference sequence). V was cut by 1 base and J by 4 bases, with 10 bases left in between. This CDR3 region has 14 residues. CDR3: CATSRARQGTEAFF. The CDR3 DNA reads as TGTGCCACCAGCAGAGCACGGCAGGGCACTGAAGCTTTCTTT.

The chain recombines TRBV7-3 with TRBJ1-1; D is ambiguous. Between the trimmed V and J ends, which lost 1 base and 4 bases, there was a span of 13 bases. CDR1 is SGHTA, CDR2 FQGTGA, per germline. The CDR3 covers 15 residues. CDR3 loop: CASSLSAAQSTEAFF. Here the CDR3 DNA reads TGTGCCAGCAGCTTAAGTGCCGCACAGAGCACTGAAGCTTTCTTT.

This clone has just one count. J is TRBJ1-3 and V is TRBV5-4; 7 bases agree with TRBD1. The CDR3 runs 15 residues. Per the germline V gene, CDR1 is SGHNT and CDR2 is YYREEE (reference sequence). Germline trimming cut 4 bases from V and 2 bases from J; bases unmatched to any gene: 6. The CDR3 bases are TGTGCCAGCAGCCGGGGACAGACAACTGGAAACACCATATATTTT. Protein product: CASSRGQTTGNTIYF.

This clone showed up just a few times. This chain uses TRBV7-1 with TRBJ2-7; a weak D match, TRBD2 (6 bases). TRBV7-1 belongs to the ORF category, with a function that is uncertain. The CDR3 is 12 residues long. The CDR3, as DNA: TGTGCGGTGGCGGGAAGTTGGTACGAGCAGTACTTC. The encoded protein is CAVAGSWYEQYF.

The J gene is TRBJ2-5, the V gene TRBV6-6; 8 bases are a match to TRBD2. V lost 0 bases and J lost 4; bases outside the gene matches: 7. The CDR3 covers 16 residues. In germline, CDR1 is MNHNY, CDR2 SVGAGI (reference sequence). For the CDR3, the DNA is TGTGCCAGCAGTTACTCCCGGGGTAGCGGGGTAGAGACCCAGTACTTC. Translating gives CASSYSRGSGVETQYF.

In this sample, this clone turned up once. This CDR3 is CAMEGAETQYF. The CDR3 DNA reads TGTGCCATGGAGGGAGCAGAGACCCAGTACTTC. The chain carries TRBV7-9 and TRBJ2-5, with a weak D call TRBD2 (6 bases). Germline loops: CDR1 SEHNR, CDR2 FQNEAQ (reference sequence). The CDR3 has 11 amino acids. The germline V and J ends were trimmed by 10 bases and 4 bases, with 10 bases remaining between them.

The chain links TRBV5-1 to TRBJ1-1; 7 bases match TRBD1. This CDR3 region has 15 residues. Unmatched junction bases numbered 2, after V lost 0 bases and J lost 0 bases. Germline V gene lookup returns CDR1 SGHRS and CDR2 YFSETQ. The CDR3 region has the DNA TGCGCCAGCAGCTTGGCGGGGACAGTGAACACTGAAGCTTTCTTT. This sequence encodes CASSLAGTVNTEAFF.

V is TRBV7-9 and J is TRBJ2-7; 9 positions agree with TRBD1. The CDR3 sequence is 17 residues long. The germline CDR1 and CDR2 sequences are SEHNR and FQNEAQ (reference sequence). Losses at the gene ends were 5 bases for V and 4 bases for J; bases not matched to a gene: 15. This CDR3 reads CASSRGGGTGSSYEQYF. CDR3 coding DNA: TGTGCCAGCAGCAGAGGGGGCGGGACAGGGAGTTCATACGAGCAGTACTTC.

This clone was seen a few times. CDR3 sequence: CSPEMTDTQYF. For the CDR3, the DNA is TGCAGTCCGGAAATGACAGATACGCAGTATTTT. The rearrangement links TRBV20-1 to TRBJ2-3; D remains ambiguous. The CDR3 has 11 amino acids. Trimming cost V 8 bases and J 3 bases, with 9 bases left between them. CDR1 and CDR2 from the germline V gene are DFQATT and SNEGSKA (reference sequence).

This clone has only one observation. CDR3 nucleotides: TGTGCCAGCAGACAAACTAGCGACTCCTACAATGAGCAGTTCTTC. It codes for CASRQTSDSYNEQFF. The gene calls are TRBV6-5 and TRBJ2-1; 7 nucleotides agree with TRBD2. With 6 bases clipped from V and 0 bases from J, the junction kept 5 bases outside the gene matches. The CDR3 is 15 residues long. Germline assignment: CDR1 MNHEY and CDR2 SVGAGI.

This chain connects TRBV7-2 to TRBJ2-3, with 13 bases identical to TRBD2. This CDR3 contains 16 residues. Germline V gene data show CDR1 as SGHTA and CDR2 as FQGNSA. The J segment lost 3 bases and the V segment lost 3 bases, leaving 3 bases of the junction unmatched. CDR3 protein: CASSFRTSGSTDTQYF. The CDR3 bases are TGTGCCAGCAGCTTTAGGACTAGCGGGAGTACAGATACGCAGTATTTT.

This clone showed up just a few times. The CDR3 protein is CASSVAGLAVNIQYF. The DNA for the CDR3 is TGTGCCAGCAGCGTAGCGGGACTAGCGGTAAACATTCAGTACTTC. The chain is built from TRBV9 and TRBJ2-4, with TRBD2 identical over 11 bases. The CDR3 covers 15 residues. J lost 6 bases, V lost 0 bases, and 2 bases had no gene match. CDR1 is SGDLS and CDR2 is YYNGEE in the germline V gene.

This sequence joins TRBV15 and TRBJ1-2; D is ambiguous. Trimming pared 0 bases from V and 8 bases from J, leaving 13 bases between. Germline CDR1 reads LNHNV; CDR2 reads YYDKDF (reference sequence). This CDR3 spans 14 amino acids. The CDR3 region has the DNA TGTGCCACCAGCAGAGATGTAAAGGGTTCCGGCTACACCTTC. Its protein is CATSRDVKGSGYTF. Drawing the rest from reference TRBV15 and TRBJ1-2, the complete variable domain is DAMVIQNPRYQVTQFGKPVTLSCSQTLNHNVMYWYQQKSSQAPKLLFHYYDKDFNNEADTPDNFQSRRPNTSFCFLDIRSPGLGDTAMYLCATSRDVKGSGYTFGSGTRLTVV.

This clone was seen only once. This rearrangement joins TRBV19 to TRBJ2-7; D is unclear. This CDR3 comprises 16 residues. Germline CDR1 is LNHDA and CDR2 is SQIVND (reference sequence). V was cut by 1 base and J by 0 bases, with 13 bases left in between. Here the CDR3 reads CASSIASGSSSYEQYF. The CDR3 nucleotides are TGTGCCAGTAGTATAGCCAGTGGCAGTAGCTCCTACGAGCAGTACTTC. Using reference TRBV19 and TRBJ2-7 for the parts outside the CDR3, the full variable domain is DGGITQSPKYLFRKEGQNVTLSCEQNLNHDAMYWYRQDPGQGLRLIYYSQIVNDFQKGDIAEGYSVSREKKESFPLTVTSAQKNPTAFYLCASSIASGSSSYEQYFGPGTRLTVT.

This clone appeared once. The V gene is TRBV27, the J gene TRBJ2-2; D unresolved. This CDR3 spans 13 amino acids. V was cut by 2 bases and J by 9 bases, with 10 bases left in between. Germline lookup yields CDR1 MNHEY and CDR2 SMNVEV (reference sequence). In DNA, the CDR3 is TGTGCCAGCAGTTTAGGTGGCCGAAGGGAGCTGTTTTTT. Protein product: CASSLGGRRELFF.

The genes are TRBV4-1 and TRBJ1-1; D is unresolved. V lost 3 bases and J lost 6, with 17 bases in between. The CDR3 is 15 residues long. CDR1 and CDR2 from the germline V gene are MGHRA and YSYEKL. The CDR3 bases are TGCGCCAGCAGCCAGGGAGGTTCGGTGCTGGCTGAAGCTTTCTTT. It is translated as CASSQGGSVLAEAFF.

This chain links TRBV11-2 with TRBJ2-1, with D possibly matching TRBD2 (6 bases). The V end was cut by 3 bases, the J end by 12 bases, with 9 bases between. The CDR3 consists of 11 residues. CDR1 and CDR2 from the germline V gene are SGHAT and FQNNGV. For the CDR3, the DNA is TGTGCCAGCAGCTTCGGGGACTGGCAGTTCTTC. As protein: CASSFGDWQFF.

The V call is TRBV29-1, the J call TRBJ1-2; 9 positions agree with TRBD1. The trim removed 4 bases at V and 6 bases at J, leaving 9 bases unmatched. The CDR3 sequence is 14 residues long. Germline CDR1 SQVTM, CDR2 ANQGSEA. CDR3 amino acids: CSVGVSGTGHGYTF. The DNA for the CDR3 is TGCAGCGTTGGAGTTTCCGGGACAGGGCATGGCTACACCTTC. The full variable domain, rest sourced from reference TRBV29-1 and TRBJ1-2, is SAVISQKPSRDICQRGTSLTIQCQVDSQVTMMFWYRQQPGQSLTLIATANQGSEATYESGFVIDKFPISRPNLTFSTLTVSNMSPEDSSIYLCSVGVSGTGHGYTFGSGTRLTVV.

In DNA, the CDR3 is TGTGCCAGAGACAGGGGGGTCGGCGGGGAGCTGTTTTTT. Translation gives CARDRGVGGELFF. The rearrangement joins TRBV2 to TRBJ2-2; 9 bases map to TRBD1. The CDR3 runs to 13 residues. The germline V gene encodes CDR1 SNHLY and CDR2 FYNNEI. V dropped 9 bases and J dropped 7; count of bases not matched to a gene: 6. Filled out from reference TRBV2 and TRBJ2-2, the complete variable domain reads EPEVTQTPSHQVTQMGQEVILRCVPISNHLYFYWYRQILGQKVEFLVSFYNNEISEKSEIFDDQFSVERPDGSNFTLKIRSTKLEDSAMYFCARDRGVGGELFFGEGSRLTVL.

The V gene is TRBV2, the J gene TRBJ1-1, with D possibly TRBD1 on 5 matching bases. The CDR3 sequence is 13 residues long. Per germline, CDR1 SNHLY and CDR2 FYNNEI. Deletions cut 10 bases from V and 3 bases from J, with 15 bases between. The CDR3 DNA is TGTGCCACCTGTCGGGGGTCGGACACTGAAGCTTTCTTT. It yields the protein CATCRGSDTEAFF.

The chain employs TRBV6-6 and TRBJ2-7; D ambiguous. The V and J ends lost 5 bases and 1 base respectively, with 9 bases between them. Germline-derived CDR1 and CDR2 are MNHNY and SVGAGI (reference sequence). There are 13 residues in the CDR3. Here the CDR3 DNA reads TGTGCCAGCAGTCCTGGTGGGTCCTACGAGCAGTACTTC. Translation gives CASSPGGSYEQYF.

The chain has TRBV14 and TRBJ1-2, with a possible D match to TRBD1 (5 bases). Germline-derived CDR1 and CDR2 are SGHDN and FVKESK. V gave up 1 base and J gave up 8 bases, with 14 bases separating them. This CDR3 has 14 residues. The CDR3 DNA is TGTGCCAGCAGCCAAGGTTGGGACTCTTGGGGCTACACCTTC. This codes for CASSQGWDSWGYTF.

V is TRBV11-2 and J is TRBJ2-7; TRBD2 agrees at 9 bases. V shed 7 bases and J 5 bases; nucleotides not matched to a gene: 12. CDR1 SGHAT and CDR2 FQNNGV come from the germline V gene. The CDR3 is 15 residues long. Written as DNA, the CDR3 is TGTGCCAGCACCCTGGGGGCTAGCGGGAACAACGAGCAGTACTTC. Its protein is CASTLGASGNNEQYF. The full variable domain, its missing parts supplied by reference TRBV11-2 and TRBJ2-7, is EAGVAQSPRYKIIEKRQSVAFWCNPISGHATLYWYQQILGQGPKLLIQFQNNGVVDDSQLPKDRFSAERLKGVDSTLKIQPAKLEDSAVYLCASTLGASGNNEQYFGPGTRLTVT.